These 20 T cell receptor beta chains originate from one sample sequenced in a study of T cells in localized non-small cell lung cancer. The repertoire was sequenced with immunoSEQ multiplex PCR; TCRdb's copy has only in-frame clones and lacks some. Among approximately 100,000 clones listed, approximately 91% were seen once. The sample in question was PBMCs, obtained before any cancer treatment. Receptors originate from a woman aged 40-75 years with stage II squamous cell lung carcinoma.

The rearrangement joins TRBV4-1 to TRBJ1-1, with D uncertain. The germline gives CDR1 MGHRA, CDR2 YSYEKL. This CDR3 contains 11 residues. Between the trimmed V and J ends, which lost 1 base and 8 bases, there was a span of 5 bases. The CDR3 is CASSQGEEAFF. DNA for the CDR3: TGCGCCAGCAGCCAAGGGGAAGAAGCTTTCTTT.

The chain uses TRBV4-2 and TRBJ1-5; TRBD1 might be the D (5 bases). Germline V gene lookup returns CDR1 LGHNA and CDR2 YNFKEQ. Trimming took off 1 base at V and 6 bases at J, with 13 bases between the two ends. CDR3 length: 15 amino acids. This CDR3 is CASSQGQAGGQPQHF. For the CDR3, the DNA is TGTGCCAGCAGCCAAGGCCAGGCCGGGGGTCAGCCCCAGCATTTT.

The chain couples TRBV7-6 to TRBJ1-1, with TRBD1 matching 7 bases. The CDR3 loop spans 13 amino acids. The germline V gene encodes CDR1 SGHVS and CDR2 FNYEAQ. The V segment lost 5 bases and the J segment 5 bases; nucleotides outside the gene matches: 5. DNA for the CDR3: TGTGCCAGCAGCCAGGGGGGGGGTACTGAAGCTTTCTTT. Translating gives CASSQGGGTEAFF.

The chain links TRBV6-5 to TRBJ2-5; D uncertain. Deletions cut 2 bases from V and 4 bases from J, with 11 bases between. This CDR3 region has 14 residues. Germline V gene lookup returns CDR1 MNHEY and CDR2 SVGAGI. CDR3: CASSYGLARETQYF. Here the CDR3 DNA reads TGTGCCAGCAGTTACGGTTTAGCCAGAGAGACCCAGTACTTC.

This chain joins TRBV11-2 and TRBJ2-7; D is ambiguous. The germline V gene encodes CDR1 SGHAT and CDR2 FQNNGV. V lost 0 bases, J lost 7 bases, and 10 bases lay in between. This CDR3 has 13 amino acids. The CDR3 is CASSLDYNLEQYF. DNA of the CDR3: TGTGCCAGCAGCTTAGACTATAACCTAGAGCAGTACTTC.

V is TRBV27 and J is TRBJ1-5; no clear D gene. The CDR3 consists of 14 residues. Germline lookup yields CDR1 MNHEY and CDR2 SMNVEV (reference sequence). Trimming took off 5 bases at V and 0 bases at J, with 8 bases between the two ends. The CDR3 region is CASSDGYSNQPQHF. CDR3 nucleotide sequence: TGTGCCAGCAGTGACGGATATAGCAATCAGCCCCAGCATTTT.

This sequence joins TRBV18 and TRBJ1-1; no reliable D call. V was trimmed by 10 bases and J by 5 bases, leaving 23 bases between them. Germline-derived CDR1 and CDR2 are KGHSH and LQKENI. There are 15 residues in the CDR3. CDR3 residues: CATLYDGFPTTEAFF. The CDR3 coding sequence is TGTGCCACCCTCTACGACGGATTCCCGACGACTGAAGCTTTCTTT. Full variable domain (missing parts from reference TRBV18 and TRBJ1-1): NAGVMQNPRHLVRRRGQEARLRCSPMKGHSHVYWYRQLPEEGLKFMVYLQKENIIDESGMPKERFSAEFPKEGPSILRIQQVVRGDSAAYFCATLYDGFPTTEAFFGQGTRLTVV.

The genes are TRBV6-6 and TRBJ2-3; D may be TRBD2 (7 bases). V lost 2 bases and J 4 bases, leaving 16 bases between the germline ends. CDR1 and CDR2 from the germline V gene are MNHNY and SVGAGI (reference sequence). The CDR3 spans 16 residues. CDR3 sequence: CASSYATGGRSDTQYF. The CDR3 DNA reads TGTGCCAGCAGTTACGCTACGGGGGGCCGGTCAGATACGCAGTATTTT.

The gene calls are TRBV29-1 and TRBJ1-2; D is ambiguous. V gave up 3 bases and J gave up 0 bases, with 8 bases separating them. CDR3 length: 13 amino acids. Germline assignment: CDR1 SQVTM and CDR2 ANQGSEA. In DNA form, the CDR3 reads TGCAGCGTTGACTACGGGGCTAACTATGGCTACACCTTC. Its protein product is CSVDYGANYGYTF.

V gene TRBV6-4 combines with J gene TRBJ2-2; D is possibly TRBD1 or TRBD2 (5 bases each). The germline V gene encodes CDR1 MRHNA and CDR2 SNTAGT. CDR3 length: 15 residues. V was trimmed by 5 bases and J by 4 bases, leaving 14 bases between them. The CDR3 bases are TGTGCCAGCAGTCCCGAGGGAAGGGGCACCGGGGAGCTGTTTTTT. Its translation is CASSPEGRGTGELFF.

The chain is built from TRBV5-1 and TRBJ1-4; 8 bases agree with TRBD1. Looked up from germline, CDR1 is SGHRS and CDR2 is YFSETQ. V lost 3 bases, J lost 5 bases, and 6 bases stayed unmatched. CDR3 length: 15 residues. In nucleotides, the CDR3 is TGCGCCAGCAGCTGGCGACAGGGGTCGAATGAAAAACTGTTTTTT. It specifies CASSWRQGSNEKLFF.

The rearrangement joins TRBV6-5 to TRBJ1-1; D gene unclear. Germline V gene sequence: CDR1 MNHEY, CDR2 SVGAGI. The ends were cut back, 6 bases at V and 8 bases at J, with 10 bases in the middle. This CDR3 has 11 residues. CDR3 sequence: CASSHSTEAFF. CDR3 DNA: TGTGCCAGCAGCCACTCCACCGAAGCTTTCTTT.

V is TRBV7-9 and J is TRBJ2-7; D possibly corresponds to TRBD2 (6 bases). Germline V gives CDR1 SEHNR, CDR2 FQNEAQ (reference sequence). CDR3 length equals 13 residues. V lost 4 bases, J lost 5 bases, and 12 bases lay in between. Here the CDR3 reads CASSSYSGDEQYF. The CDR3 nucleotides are TGTGCCAGCAGCTCTTATAGCGGAGACGAGCAGTACTTC. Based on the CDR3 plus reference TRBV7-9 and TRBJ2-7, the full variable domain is DTGVSQNPRHKITKRGQNVTFRCDPISEHNRLYWYRQTLGQGPEFLTYFQNEAQLEKSRLLSDRFSAERPKGSFSTLEIQRTEQGDSAMYLCASSSYSGDEQYFGPGTRLTVT.

CDR3 DNA sequence: TGTGCCAGCAGCTTAGTAGCGGAAGAGCAGTTCTTC. Translation: CASSLVAEEQFF. This sequence joins TRBV7-2 and TRBJ2-1; perhaps TRBD2 as D (6 bases). V shed 1 base and J shed 10 bases, with 8 bases lying between them. The CDR3 has 12 residues. In germline, CDR1 is SGHTA, CDR2 FQGNSA. The full variable domain, with the rest looked up from reference TRBV7-2 and TRBJ2-1, is GAGVSQSPSNKVTEKGKDVELRCDPISGHTALYWYRQSLGQGLEFLIYFQGNSAPDKSGLPSDRFSAERTGGSVSTLTIQRTQQEDSAVYLCASSLVAEEQFFGPGTRLTVL.

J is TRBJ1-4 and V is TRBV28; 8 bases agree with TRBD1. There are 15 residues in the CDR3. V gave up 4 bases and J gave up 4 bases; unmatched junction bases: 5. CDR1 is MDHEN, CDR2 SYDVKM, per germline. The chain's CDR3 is CASSSGQAGNEKLFF. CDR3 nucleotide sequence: TGTGCCAGCAGTTCGGGACAGGCCGGTAATGAAAAACTGTTTTTT. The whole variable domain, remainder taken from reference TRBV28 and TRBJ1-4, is DVKVTQSSRYLVKRTGEKVFLECVQDMDHENMFWYRQDPGLGLRLIYFSYDVKMKEKGDIPEGYSVSREKKERFSLILESASTNQTSMYLCASSSGQAGNEKLFFGSGTQLSVL.

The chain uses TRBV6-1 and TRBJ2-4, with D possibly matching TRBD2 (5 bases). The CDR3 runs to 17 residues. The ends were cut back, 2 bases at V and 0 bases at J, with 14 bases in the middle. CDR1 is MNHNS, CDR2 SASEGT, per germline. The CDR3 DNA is TGTGCCAGCAGTGAAAGGACTGCATACGGAGCCAAAAACATTCAGTACTTC. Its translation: CASSERTAYGAKNIQYF.

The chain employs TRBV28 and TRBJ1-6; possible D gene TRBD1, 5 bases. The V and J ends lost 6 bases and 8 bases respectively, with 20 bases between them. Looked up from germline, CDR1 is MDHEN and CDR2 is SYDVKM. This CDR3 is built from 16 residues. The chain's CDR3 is CASRSVVGTAYSPLHF. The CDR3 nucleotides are TGTGCCAGCAGGTCTGTCGTCGGGACCGCTTATTCACCCCTCCACTTT.

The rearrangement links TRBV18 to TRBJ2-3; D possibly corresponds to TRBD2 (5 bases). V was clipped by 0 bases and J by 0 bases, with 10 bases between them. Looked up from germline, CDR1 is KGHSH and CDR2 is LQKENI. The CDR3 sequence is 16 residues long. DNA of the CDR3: TGTGCCAGCTCACCACCGTTGCGGACTAGCACAGATACGCAGTATTTT. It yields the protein CASSPPLRTSTDTQYF. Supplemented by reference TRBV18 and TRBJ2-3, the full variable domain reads NAGVMQNPRHLVRRRGQEARLRCSPMKGHSHVYWYRQLPEEGLKFMVYLQKENIIDESGMPKERFSAEFPKEGPSILRIQQVVRGDSAAYFCASSPPLRTSTDTQYFGPGTRLTVL.

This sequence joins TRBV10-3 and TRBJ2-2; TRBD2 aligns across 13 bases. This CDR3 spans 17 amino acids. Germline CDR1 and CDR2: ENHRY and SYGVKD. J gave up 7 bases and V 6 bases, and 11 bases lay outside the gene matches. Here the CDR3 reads CAISQPGLAGSDGELFF. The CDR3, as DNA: TGTGCCATCAGCCAACCGGGACTAGCGGGATCGGACGGGGAGCTGTTTTTT.

DNA of the CDR3: TGTGCCAGTAGGTCGACAGCTAACTATGGCTACACCTTC. As protein: CASRSTANYGYTF. The chain couples TRBV19 to TRBJ1-2; D may be TRBD1 (5 bases). This CDR3 has 13 residues. Germline loops: CDR1 LNHDA, CDR2 SQIVND (reference sequence). Deletions cut 6 bases from V and 0 bases from J, with 8 bases between. Together with reference TRBV19 and TRBJ1-2, the CDR3 gives the full variable domain: DGGITQSPKYLFRKEGQNVTLSCEQNLNHDAMYWYRQDPGQGLRLIYYSQIVNDFQKGDIAEGYSVSREKKESFPLTVTSAQKNPTAFYLCASRSTANYGYTFGSGTRLTVV.